Shown below are 20 T cell receptor beta chains from a single sample sequenced in a study of regulatory T cells in long-lasting Graves disease. Time point meaning: newly diagnosed GD, antithyroid drugs for less than 3 months. RNA isolated from PBMCs was used to make the TCR library. According to the study, TCR beta libraries were built with iRepertoire HTBI primers and CDR3-region Arm-PCR. TCRdb called the multiplex PCR reads again in MiXCR, with one record for every CDR3 protein. The sample consists of 250,000 to 300,000 distinct CDR3 sequences, about 20% of them appearing once. This same sample was also part of a study on T cells in Graves' hyperthyroidism and ophthalmopathy.

Specimen: peripheral blood mononuclear cells (PBMCs), collected at new diagnosis, from a patient treated with antithyroid drugs. These receptor sequences come from a woman younger than 45 with Graves disease.

There are many counts of this clonotype. The V call is TRBV5-6, the J call TRBJ2-7; 9 bases match TRBD1. The CDR3 is made up of 15 amino acids. J was trimmed by 0 bases and V by 3 bases; bases with no gene match: 4. Germline-derived CDR1 and CDR2 are SGHDT and YYEEEE. Here the CDR3 DNA reads TGTGCCAGCAGCTGGGACAGGGCTAGCTCCTACGAGCAGTACTTC. It encodes CASSWDRASSYEQYF.

The chain has TRBV7-2 and TRBJ2-3; 14 nucleotides match TRBD2. The CDR3 runs 17 residues. CDR1 is SGHTA, CDR2 FQGNSA, per germline. V was pared by 1 base and J by 4 bases, with 4 bases of the junction left unmatched. CDR3 loop: CASSLETSGGASDTQYF. The DNA for the CDR3 is TGTGCCAGCAGCTTAGAGACTAGCGGGGGGGCCTCAGATACGCAGTATTTT.

DNA of the CDR3: TGTGCCACCAGCAGAGATAGTTCTACATCAGATACGCAGTATTTT. Translating gives CATSRDSSTSDTQYF. The chain combines TRBV15 with TRBJ2-7; D is unresolved. Matching the DNA end better, TRBJ2-3 makes the J call doubtful. The CDR3 consists of 15 residues. Looked up from germline, CDR1 is LNHNV and CDR2 is YYDKDF (reference sequence).

This clonotype has a count of ten or more. This rearrangement joins TRBV7-8 to TRBJ1-5; the D gene is possibly TRBD1 (6 bases). The CDR3 has 16 amino acids. V was trimmed by 6 bases and J by 0 bases, leaving 15 bases between them. From germline, CDR1 is SGHVS and CDR2 FQNEAQ. CDR3 nucleotides: TGTGCCAGCAGTCCAGACAGGCGCTATAGCAATCAGCCCCAGCATTTT. Translation: CASSPDRRYSNQPQHF.

This clonotype was observed many times. The chain combines TRBV20-1 with TRBJ2-1, with 7 bases matching TRBD1. Germline lookup yields CDR1 DFQATT and CDR2 SNEGSKA (reference sequence). V lost 4 bases and J lost 1; bases outside the gene matches: 7. The CDR3 is 15 amino acids. This chain's CDR3 is CSATGTVRSYNEQFF. Here the CDR3 DNA reads TGCAGTGCTACCGGGACAGTCCGTTCCTACAATGAGCAGTTCTTC.

This clonotype has ten or more counts. The chain recombines TRBV5-1 with TRBJ1-2; maybe TRBD1 (5 bases). The CDR3 spans 13 residues. CDR1 is SGHRS and CDR2 is YFSETQ in the germline V gene. V was pared by 7 bases and J by 2 bases, with 12 bases between. DNA of the CDR3: TGCGCCAGCGCGGGACTGACAAACTATGGCTACACCTTC. This gives the protein CASAGLTNYGYTF. Full variable domain (missing parts from reference TRBV5-1 and TRBJ1-2): KAGVTQTPRYLIKTRGQQVTLSCSPISGHRSVSWYQQTPGQGLQFLFEYFSETQRNKGNFPGRFSGRQFSNSRSEMNVSTLELGDSALYLCASAGLTNYGYTFGSGTRLTVV.

This clonotype was picked up many times. V and J are TRBV12-3 or TRBV12-4 and TRBJ1-5; D is perhaps TRBD1 (5 bases). Trimming stripped 3 bases from V and 7 bases from J, with 10 bases between. The CDR3 has 13 residues. The CDR3 here is CASSFLGDQPQHF. The CDR3 DNA follows: TGTGCCAGCAGTTTTTTGGGGGACCAGCCCCAGCATTTT.

This clonotype has a count of ten or more. The chain recombines TRBV20-1 with TRBJ1-2; tentative D call: TRBD1 (6 bases). The CDR3 contains 15 residues. Trimming took 5 bases from V and 0 from J, leaving 16 bases between them. The germline V gene has CDR1 DFQATT and CDR2 SNEGSKA (reference sequence). DNA for the CDR3: TGCAGTGCTCCTTATTCAAGGACAGCTAACTATGGCTACACCTTC. It codes for CSAPYSRTANYGYTF.

This clonotype was counted between two and nine times. This chain uses TRBV19 with TRBJ1-1, with 9 positions matching TRBD1. J lost 11 bases, V lost 7 bases, and 8 bases had no gene match. The germline V gene has CDR1 LNHDA and CDR2 SQIVND (reference sequence). The CDR3 is 12 residues long. The CDR3, as DNA: TGTGCCAGTACTACAGGGGGCCTGGGTGCTTTCTTT. Protein: CASTTGGLGAFF.

The table lists this clonotype with many counts. The chain uses TRBV18 and TRBJ2-2, with TRBD1 identical over 7 bases. Germline CDR1 and CDR2: KGHSH and LQKENI. The CDR3 spans 15 residues. V lost 4 bases, J lost 3 bases, and 5 bases stayed unmatched. The CDR3 protein is CASSRGQVDTGELFF. The CDR3 DNA reads TGTGCCAGCTCACGCGGACAGGTGGACACCGGGGAGCTGTTTTTT.

This clonotype occurred many times. The V call is TRBV7-3, the J call TRBJ1-1, with 9 bases lining up with TRBD1. The junction had 9 bases not matched to a gene; V was cut back by 5 bases and J by 2 bases. The CDR3 is 16 amino acids. Germline V CDR1 and CDR2: SGHTA, FQGTGA. DNA of the CDR3: TGTGCCAGCAGCCGGGACAGGGAGGGGGAAAACACTGAAGCTTTCTTT. The encoded protein is CASSRDREGENTEAFF.

This clonotype has more than one count but fewer than ten. The CDR3 sequence is CASSVTDLNSPLHF. The CDR3 DNA is TGTGCCAGCAGCGTGACAGATTTGAATTCACCCCTCCACTTT. The V and J genes are TRBV5-5 and TRBJ1-6, with D maybe TRBD1 (5 bases). The CDR3 extends over 14 amino acids. Looked up from germline, CDR1 is SGHKS and CDR2 is YYEKEE (reference sequence). V dropped 4 bases and J dropped 7 bases, with 12 bases sitting between them.

This clonotype was counted ten times or more. V usage is TRBV28 and J usage is TRBJ1-3; no clear D. CDR1 is MDHEN and CDR2 is SYDVKM in the germline V gene. The germline V and J ends were trimmed by 3 bases and 0 bases, with 9 bases remaining between them. This CDR3 contains 15 residues. CDR3 region: CASSLDGRSGNTIYF. The CDR3 region has the DNA TGTGCCAGCAGTTTGGACGGCCGCTCTGGAAACACCATATATTTT.

CDR3 residues: CSARDDRKETQYF. CDR3 nucleotide sequence: TGCAGTGCTAGAGATGACAGAAAAGAGACCCAGTACTTC. This chain connects TRBV20-1 to TRBJ2-5; a weak D match, TRBD1 (5 bases). The V gene's germline CDR1 is DFQATT and CDR2 SNEGSKA (reference sequence). The ends were cut back, 0 bases at V and 3 bases at J, with 8 bases in the middle. This CDR3 has 13 amino acids.

The table lists this clonotype with many counts. The chain carries TRBV7-9 and TRBJ1-2, with no clear D. V was clipped by 2 bases and J by 8 bases, with 9 bases between them. Looked up from germline, CDR1 is SEHNR and CDR2 is FQNEAQ (reference sequence). The CDR3 sequence is 12 residues long. The CDR3 DNA sequence: TGTGCCAGCAGCTTATCTGACCGGGGCTACACCTTC. The encoded protein is CASSLSDRGYTF.

This clonotype was counted at least ten times. This chain uses TRBV20-1 with TRBJ2-7; 8 bases line up with TRBD1. The V and J ends lost 2 bases and 3 bases, in that order; junction bases with no gene match: 9. Germline-derived CDR1 and CDR2 are DFQATT and SNEGSKA (reference sequence). The CDR3 is 15 residues long. The CDR3 DNA is TGCAGTGCTAGAAAGGGACAGGCTACCGGCTACGAGCAGTACTTC. Translated: CSARKGQATGYEQYF.

This clonotype occurred many times. CDR3 amino acids: CASSLIPNQPQHF. CDR3 DNA sequence: TGCGCCAGCAGCTTGATTCCGAATCAGCCCCAGCATTTT. The chain links TRBV5-1 to TRBJ1-5, with no clear D. The V and J ends lost 1 base and 4 bases respectively, with 6 bases between them. Germline CDR1 and CDR2: SGHRS and YFSETQ. This CDR3 contains 13 residues.

This clonotype has at least ten counts. The J gene is TRBJ1-2, the V gene TRBV6-1, with 10 bases identical to TRBD1. The V gene end was trimmed by 4 bases and the J gene end by 6 bases; junction bases not matched to a gene: 5. The CDR3 is made up of 14 amino acids. Germline V gene data show CDR1 as MNHNS and CDR2 as SASEGT. The CDR3 region is CASSGTGTGDGYTF. As DNA, the CDR3 is TGTGCCAGCAGTGGGACCGGGACAGGGGATGGCTACACCTTC.

This sequence joins TRBV9 and TRBJ2-7, with TRBD1 as a possible D gene (5 bases). CDR1 is SGDLS and CDR2 is YYNGEE in the germline V gene. The CDR3 is 14 residues long. With 3 bases removed from V and 4 bases from J, the gap between germline ends came to 14 bases. The CDR3 bases are TGTGCCAGCAGCGCGCAGGGTAGTGGTTACGAGCAGTACTTC. Translation: CASSAQGSGYEQYF.

This clonotype was observed many times. This chain links TRBV7-2 with TRBJ2-2; the D is unclear. With 1 base removed from V and 4 bases from J, the gap between germline ends came to 7 bases. CDR3 size: 14 residues. The germline V gene encodes CDR1 SGHTA and CDR2 FQGNSA. The CDR3 loop reads CASSLGRGTGELFF. CDR3 nucleotide sequence: TGTGCCAGCAGCTTAGGTCGAGGCACCGGGGAGCTGTTTTTT.